The present entry profiles one T cell receptor beta chain with its context. Its antigen is currently unknown. The data stem from a study of T-cell reconstitution after alpha-beta-depleted transplantation in children. TCRbeta library preparation incorporated unique molecular identifiers. Via MiXCR, TCRdb re-called the PCR reads, giving one row per CDR3 protein. The data contain roughly 340,000 distinct CDR3 sequences, 16% of them singletons. Trimming cost V 6 bases and J 4 bases, with 24 bases left between them. The CDR3 has 18 amino acids. General study findings and limits: For some patients, TCRbeta diversity was high at day 60 because of recipient T cells and thymic progenitors that survived. Expanded clones from the graft, numbering several hundred, reportedly supplied alpha-beta T cells about two months after transplant. Once a year had passed after transplant, T-cell counts and diversity came mostly from newly produced T cells.

The sequence was collected from a male patient aged 2 to 10 who had a stem cell transplant for acute lymphoblastic leukemia, so the T cells may come from the graft donor. The sequencing here drew on PBMCs, mostly from graft donor cells, taken 360 days after TCRalphabeta/CD19-depleted stem cell transplant. The rearrangement joins TRBV12-3 or TRBV12-4 to TRBJ2-2, with D uncertain. The CDR3 reads CASRARKIRPYLTGELFF. In nucleotides, the CDR3 is TGTGCCAGCAGGGCCAGAAAAATTAGACCCTACCTCACCGGGGAGCTGTTTTTT.